Listed below are T cell receptor beta chains from one sample, sequenced in a study of T cell clonotyping in hematopoietic cell transplantation. Here immunoSEQ multiplex PCR was the method, and the copy in TCRdb shows in-frame clones only, minus some. The sample includes tens of thousands of clones, 90% to 97% of them seen just once. Sequenced here: peripheral blood mononuclear cells, sampled before stem cell transplant. Receptors were obtained from a woman aged 50 to 65 with acute myeloid leukemia. Some clones in this sample may be carry-over from other donors' samples. The conserved cysteine and the conserved F or W are not part of the CDR3 here. Clone size is not always given. Where it is, it says once, few, many or a class for expanded clones.

j_call: TRBJ2-7; clone_size: .; v_call: TRBV7-8; cdr3_aa: ASRPNPGNSYEQY
j_call: TRBJ1-1; clone_size: .; v_call: TRBV6-5; cdr3_aa: ASSYRRQAEAF
j_call: TRBJ2-3; clone_size: .; v_call: TRBV2; cdr3_aa: ASSGQDSTQY
j_call: TRBJ1-2; clone_size: .; v_call: TRBV5-1; cdr3_aa: ASSLPEGAQNGYT
j_call: TRBJ2-2; clone_size: few; v_call: TRBV7-7; cdr3_aa: ASSFQETGELF
j_call: TRBJ2-3; clone_size: .; v_call: TRBV28; cdr3_aa: ASRPSGRGTDTQY
j_call: TRBJ2-7; clone_size: .; v_call: TRBV7-2; cdr3_aa: ASSSSTSSPYEQY
j_call: TRBJ1-3; clone_size: .; v_call: TRBV18; cdr3_aa: ASSSTAASGNTIY
j_call: TRBJ1-4; clone_size: .; v_call: TRBV5-1; cdr3_aa: ASSLAVTANEKLF
j_call: TRBJ2-7; clone_size: .; v_call: TRBV25-1; cdr3_aa: ASSLRKGRTYEQY
j_call: TRBJ1-4; clone_size: .; v_call: TRBV6-6; cdr3_aa: ASKPPGLTNEKLF
j_call: TRBJ1-1; clone_size: .; v_call: TRBV30; cdr3_aa: AWSVSENTEAF
j_call: TRBJ1-2; clone_size: .; v_call: TRBV6-1; cdr3_aa: ASSEVLLANYGYT